This T cell receptor beta chain was sequenced during a study of blood T cell repertoires in COVID-19. TCRdb's copy holds only in-frame clones and misses some; the assay was immunoSEQ multiplex PCR. The data hold over 450,000 clones, with 85% to 90% observed a single time. From germline, CDR1 is GTSNPN and CDR2 SVGIG (reference sequence). V was cut by 4 bases and J by 3 bases, with 10 bases left in between. This CDR3 region has 12 residues. Sequencing used peripheral blood. The source is a woman in her fifties or sixties with COVID-19, enrolled during active disease. This chain uses TRBV30 with TRBJ2-7, with D perhaps matching TRBD1 (5 bases). The CDR3 sequence is CAWTGNNYEQYF. CDR3 in DNA: TGTGCCTGGACAGGGAACAACTACGAGCAGTACTTC.